The clone carrying this TCR beta chain appeared a few times. The antigen is undetermined. Investigators took about 10 milliliters of peripheral blood from every donor. This sample was included in a study of blood T cells in healthy people across ages. Alongside a J-beta primer mix, a sample-barcoded 5' primer served in a second PCR lasting about 7 to 11 cycles. Each cDNA molecule was tagged by a template-switch adaptor that had 12 random nucleotides. A minimum of 2.5 million CDR3-containing paired-end reads was obtained for each sample. Using its own MiXCR run on the 5' RACE reads, TCRdb lists one record per CDR3 protein. Of some 730,000 distinct CDR3 sequences in the sample, around a fifth were seen once. Per the germline V gene, CDR1 is SGHKS and CDR2 is YYEKEE (reference sequence). V dropped 4 bases and J dropped 8 bases, with 12 bases sitting between them. The CDR3 consists of 13 residues. General observations from the study: Underestimates were what the diversity estimates from one million T cells were considered to be.

The clonotype was recovered from a man in his 70s in good health. The V gene is TRBV5-5, the J gene TRBJ1-4; the D is unclear. The sample comprised blood. In DNA form, the CDR3 reads TGTGCCAGCAGCAATAATCGGCGCGAAAAACTGTTTTTT. Translating gives CASSNNRREKLFF.